Each of the 22 T cell receptor beta chains below was sequenced from the same sample in a study of blood T cell repertoires in COVID-19. The data were produced by immunoSEQ multiplex PCR, yet TCRdb's version contains in-frame clones alone and is incomplete. The table has approximately 190,000 clones, around 83% seen once. The sequenced sample was PBMCs or T cells enriched from blood (not recorded which). Receptors originate from a woman in her thirties or forties in a cohort exposed to, infected with or recovered from COVID-19 (not recorded which).

The chain recombines TRBV7-9 with TRBJ1-2; maybe TRBD1 (5 bases). Trimming removed 4 bases at V and 8 bases at J, with 17 bases between. The CDR3 length is 14 residues. Germline V lookup: CDR1 SEHNR, CDR2 FQNEAQ (reference sequence). CDR3 in DNA: TGTGCCAGCAGCTCAACAGGACATATCGAAGGCTACACCTTC. Its translation: CASSSTGHIEGYTF.

The V call is TRBV6-1, the J call TRBJ1-1, with D uncertain. This CDR3 is built from 13 residues. V was trimmed by 2 bases and J by 7 bases, leaving 11 bases between them. The germline V gene encodes CDR1 MNHNS and CDR2 SASEGT. This CDR3 is CASSEMGSREAFF. DNA of the CDR3: TGTGCCAGCAGTGAAATGGGCAGCCGTGAAGCTTTCTTT.

This clone is a singleton in its sample. The chain couples TRBV19 to TRBJ1-1; 9 bases fit TRBD1. The CDR3 is made up of 14 amino acids. The trim removed 7 bases at V and 5 bases at J, leaving 8 bases unmatched. Germline assignment: CDR1 LNHDA and CDR2 SQIVND (reference sequence). The CDR3 DNA reads as TGTGCCAGTACCCTCGTGACAGGGGGAACTGAAGCTTTCTTT. It yields the protein CASTLVTGGTEAFF.

CDR3 coding DNA: TGTGCCAGCACCAGGGGGCTAAACACCATATATTTT. Encoded protein: CASTRGLNTIYF. The chain uses TRBV12-3 or TRBV12-4 and TRBJ1-3; 8 bases align to TRBD1. The CDR3 is made up of 12 amino acids. With V trimmed by 7 bases and J by 6 bases, 2 bases remained unmatched.

V gene TRBV12-5 combines with J gene TRBJ1-1; TRBD1 matches 9 bases. CDR3 length: 15 residues. V dropped 4 bases and J dropped 3; count of bases not matched to a gene: 6. In germline, CDR1 is LGHNT, CDR2 FRNRAP. The CDR3 protein is CASGWGQGGDTEAFF. CDR3 coding DNA: TGTGCTAGTGGTTGGGGACAGGGAGGCGACACTGAAGCTTTCTTT.

This chain links TRBV4-1 with TRBJ1-6; 9 bases match TRBD1. Trimming at V came to 3 bases and at J to 14 bases, leaving 14 bases not matched to a gene. CDR1 and CDR2 (germline): MGHRA, YSYEKL. CDR3 length: 16 amino acids. CDR3 loop: CASSHASGQGRRALHF. CDR3 DNA sequence: TGCGCCAGCAGCCACGCCTCGGGACAGGGAAGAAGGGCCCTCCACTTT.

The chain couples TRBV29-1 to TRBJ1-3, with D uncertain. Germline loops: CDR1 SQVTM, CDR2 ANQGSEA. The CDR3 is made up of 14 amino acids. V gave up 4 bases and J gave up 0 bases, with 10 bases separating them. DNA for the CDR3: TGCAGCGTTGGGGGAGGGAACTCTGGAAACACCATATATTTT. Translated, it gives CSVGGGNSGNTIYF. Looking up the rest from reference TRBV29-1 and TRBJ1-3 gives the full variable domain: SAVISQKPSRDICQRGTSLTIQCQVDSQVTMMFWYRQQPGQSLTLIATANQGSEATYESGFVIDKFPISRPNLTFSTLTVSNMSPEDSSIYLCSVGGGNSGNTIYFGEGSWLTVV.

The rearrangement joins TRBV7-2 to TRBJ2-6; tentative D call: TRBD2 (7 bases). Between the trimmed V and J ends, which lost 5 bases and 3 bases, there was a span of 14 bases. Germline CDR1 SGHTA, CDR2 FQGNSA. This CDR3 is 16 amino acids long. As DNA, the CDR3 is TGTGCCAGCAGCCTACGCGGGGGCTATGGGGCCAACGTCCTGACTTTC. Protein sequence: CASSLRGGYGANVLTF.

The CDR3 here is CASSLGLAGGHPLNEQFF. The CDR3 DNA follows: TGCGCCAGCAGCTTGGGACTAGCGGGGGGCCACCCCCTCAATGAGCAGTTCTTC. This chain uses TRBV5-1 with TRBJ2-1; the match to TRBD2 covers 13 bases. Germline CDR1 is SGHRS and CDR2 is YFSETQ. V lost 0 bases, J lost 6 bases, and 9 bases stayed unmatched. The CDR3 extends over 18 amino acids.

This sequence joins TRBV29-1 and TRBJ1-2; 7 bases line up with TRBD1. Germline values: CDR1 SQVTM, CDR2 ANQGSEA. There are 13 residues in the CDR3. Trimming took 7 bases from V and 5 from J; bases not matched to a gene: 10. The CDR3 DNA is TGCAGCGCCCAGGTAGGGGGCGCTTATGGCTACACCTTC. This gives the protein CSAQVGGAYGYTF.

V gene TRBV9 combines with J gene TRBJ2-2, with TRBD2 as a possible D gene (6 bases). This CDR3 has 18 amino acids. CDR1 SGDLS and CDR2 YYNGEE come from the germline V gene. Trimming removed 0 bases at V and 7 bases at J, with 22 bases between. As DNA, the CDR3 is TGTGCCAGCAGCGTAGAAAAGGGAGGACACTATACTGGCGGGGAGCTGTTTTTT. As protein: CASSVEKGGHYTGGELFF. Full variable domain (outside the CDR3, taken from reference TRBV9 and TRBJ2-2): DSGVTQTPKHLITATGQRVTLRCSPRSGDLSVYWYQQSLDQGLQFLIQYYNGEERAKGNILERFSAQQFPDLHSELNLSSLELGDSALYFCASSVEKGGHYTGGELFFGEGSRLTVL.

This chain joins TRBV10-3 and TRBJ1-1; 7 nucleotides match TRBD1. Germline CDR1 ENHRY, CDR2 SYGVKD. This CDR3 region has 16 residues. The V and J ends lost 4 bases and 2 bases, in that order; junction bases with no gene match: 10. CDR3: CAISGDRVGANTEAFF. The CDR3 DNA reads as TGTGCCATCAGTGGAGACAGGGTAGGGGCAAACACTGAAGCTTTCTTT.

The rearrangement links TRBV28 to TRBJ1-1; D not resolved. The CDR3 has 15 amino acids. Germline V gene data show CDR1 as MDHEN and CDR2 as SYDVKM. V lost 1 base and J lost 1, with 10 bases in between. The CDR3 loop reads CASSLSELGNTEAFF. CDR3 DNA sequence: TGTGCCAGCAGTTTATCGGAGCTGGGGAACACTGAAGCTTTCTTT. Full variable domain (outside the CDR3, taken from reference TRBV28 and TRBJ1-1): DVKVTQSSRYLVKRTGEKVFLECVQDMDHENMFWYRQDPGLGLRLIYFSYDVKMKEKGDIPEGYSVSREKKERFSLILESASTNQTSMYLCASSLSELGNTEAFFGQGTRLTVV.

The rearrangement uses TRBV6-6 and TRBJ2-7; 8 positions agree with TRBD1. V lost 0 bases, J lost 1 base, and 2 bases stayed unmatched. Germline values: CDR1 MNHNY, CDR2 SVGAGI (reference sequence). CDR3 length equals 15 residues. The CDR3 nucleotides are TGTGCCAGCAGTTACTCAACAGGGGGATCCTACGAGCAGTACTTC. Amino acids: CASSYSTGGSYEQYF.

The chain links TRBV19 to TRBJ1-2; the D gene is possibly TRBD1 (6 bases). V was cut by 1 base and J by 7 bases, with 10 bases left in between. CDR1 and CDR2 (germline): LNHDA, SQIVND (reference sequence). CDR3 length: 13 amino acids. In nucleotides, the CDR3 is TGTGCCAGTAGTATAGTGCACAGGGTTGGCTACACCTTC. Its translation is CASSIVHRVGYTF.

The rearrangement joins TRBV6-6 to TRBJ2-1, with 12 bases lining up with TRBD1. This CDR3 is built from 16 residues. The V gene end was trimmed by 5 bases and the J gene end by 8 bases; junction bases not matched to a gene: 10. CDR1 is MNHNY, CDR2 SVGAGI, per germline (reference sequence). CDR3 loop: CASSVGGTGGIDEQFF. CDR3 coding DNA: TGTGCCAGCAGTGTGGGCGGGACAGGGGGCATAGATGAGCAGTTCTTC.

This rearrangement joins TRBV13 to TRBJ2-2, with 10 bases aligning to TRBD2. V was clipped by 3 bases and J by 5 bases; unmatched bases: 6. Germline loops: CDR1 PRHDT, CDR2 FYEKMQ (reference sequence). This CDR3 spans 16 amino acids. The CDR3: CASSFTSGTVTGELFF. The CDR3, as DNA: TGTGCCAGCAGCTTTACTAGCGGGACCGTGACCGGGGAGCTGTTTTTT.

CDR3 bases: TGTGCCAGCAGTTACGACAGGGAATTAGACTACACCTTC. Protein: CASSYDRELDYTF. The gene calls are TRBV6-5 and TRBJ1-2, with 7 bases identical to TRBD1. V gave up 2 bases and J gave up 10 bases; unmatched junction bases: 7. Germline V CDR1 and CDR2: MNHEY, SVGAGI. CDR3 size: 13 residues.

V and J are TRBV2 and TRBJ1-4; D is unclear. Germline CDR1 and CDR2: SNHLY and FYNNEI. V lost 6 bases, J lost 8 bases, and 10 bases lay in between. The CDR3 has 12 residues. The CDR3 here is CASSPEREKLFF. Here the CDR3 DNA reads TGTGCCAGCAGCCCCGAGAGAGAAAAACTGTTTTTT.

This clone was counted only a few times. This chain links TRBV7-9 with TRBJ2-3; 10 positions match TRBD2. Germline loops: CDR1 SEHNR, CDR2 FQNEAQ (reference sequence). The junction had 0 bases not matched to a gene; V was cut back by 2 bases and J by 4 bases. The CDR3 runs to 14 residues. In DNA, the CDR3 is TGTGCCAGCAGCTTACTAGCGGGAGCAGATACGCAGTATTTT. Translation: CASSLLAGADTQYF. Full variable domain (outside the CDR3, taken from reference TRBV7-9 and TRBJ2-3): DTGVSQNPRHKITKRGQNVTFRCDPISEHNRLYWYRQTLGQGPEFLTYFQNEAQLEKSRLLSDRFSAERPKGSFSTLEIQRTEQGDSAMYLCASSLLAGADTQYFGPGTRLTVL.

The J gene is TRBJ1-1, the V gene TRBV6-5; 8 bases agree with TRBD1. Per germline, CDR1 MNHEY and CDR2 SVGAGI. This CDR3 is built from 13 residues. The trim removed 4 bases at V and 6 bases at J, leaving 4 bases unmatched. For the CDR3, the DNA is TGTGCCAGCAGTTCGACAGGGGCCCCTGAAGCTTTCTTT. The encoded protein is CASSSTGAPEAFF.

The CDR3 DNA is TGTGCCAGCAGTGCGTTCGGACGGGGATACCAAGAGACCCAGTACTTC. This sequence encodes CASSAFGRGYQETQYF. The chain has TRBV6-1 and TRBJ2-5; D is perhaps TRBD2 (5 bases). Trimming removed 4 bases at V and 0 bases at J, with 15 bases between. Germline CDR1 reads MNHNS; CDR2 reads SASEGT. The CDR3 has 16 amino acids.